The 2 T cell receptor beta chains below all came from one sample that was sequenced in a study of T cell responses to AZD1222 COVID-19 vaccine. Only in-frame clones appear in the TCRdb table, and some are missing; sequencing was by immunoSEQ multiplex PCR. This table has 160,000 or so clones, roughly 94% appearing once. The input for sequencing was peripheral blood, taken on day 0 of MenACWY control vaccination. Source of these receptors: an adult in good health.

The CDR3 protein is CASSLLAAPSYEQYF. DNA of the CDR3: TGTGCCAGCAGCCTCCTAGCGGCACCCTCCTACGAGCAGTACTTC. The chain links TRBV7-2 to TRBJ2-7, with 7 bases lining up with TRBD2. V shed 5 bases and J 0 bases; nucleotides not matched to a gene: 7. From germline, CDR1 is SGHTA and CDR2 FQGNSA. The CDR3 extends over 15 amino acids.

This chain connects TRBV7-9 to TRBJ1-1, with 7 bases identical to TRBD1. V gave up 6 bases and J gave up 5 bases; unmatched junction bases: 6. Germline V CDR1 and CDR2: SEHNR, FQNEAQ (reference sequence). The CDR3 is 13 amino acids. The CDR3, as DNA: TGTGCCAGCAGGCTTACAGGGGTTACTGAAGCTTTCTTT. Its translation is CASRLTGVTEAFF.